These T cell receptor beta chains were read from a single sample in a study of blood T cell repertoires in COVID-19. Repertoires were generated with immunoSEQ multiplex PCR, while TCRdb's copy carries only in-frame clones and drops some. The sample records under 200,000 clones, roughly 82% being singletons. Sequenced: peripheral blood. The receptors here all came from a woman aged 55-69 years with COVID-19, enrolled during active disease. The CDR3 runs from the conserved cysteine through the conserved F or W. The D gene is left open where the match is weak. The size of a clone is reported for some rows only, either as once, few or many, or as a class for expanded clones.

size: few
V: TRBV7-8
J: TRBJ1-4
D: NA
DNA: TGTGCCAGCAGCTTAGCGGAGCTACCTAATGAAAAACTGTTTTTT
CDR3: CASSLAELPNEKLFF

size: NA
V: TRBV10-2
J: TRBJ1-1
D: NA
DNA: TGCGCCAGCAGTGATCTTAAGAGGGGGGGGACTGAAGCTTTCTTT
CDR3: CASSDLKRGGTEAFF

size: NA
V: TRBV19
J: TRBJ1-2
D: NA
DNA: TGTGCCAGTAGTACGAACAGGGCTGTAAGGTCTGGCTACACCTTC
CDR3: CASSTNRAVRSGYTF

size: NA
V: TRBV6-6
J: TRBJ2-3
D: NA
DNA: TGTGCCAGTCGGGACACTATCGGAAGCACAGATACGCAGTATTTT
CDR3: CASRDTIGSTDTQYF

size: few
V: TRBV19
J: TRBJ1-3
D: TRBD1
DNA: TGTGCCAGTAGTATAACAGGGGCTGGAAACACCATATATTTT
CDR3: CASSITGAGNTIYF

size: NA
V: TRBV30
J: TRBJ1-6
D: TRBD1
DNA: TGTGCCTGGAATTGGGACAGGGTTAATTCACCCCTCCACTTT
CDR3: CAWNWDRVNSPLHF

size: few
V: TRBV27
J: TRBJ1-1
D: NA
DNA: TGTGCCAGCAGTTCCAGGGTGAACACTGAAGCTTTCTTT
CDR3: CASSSRVNTEAFF

size: NA
V: TRBV7-6
J: TRBJ2-5
D: TRBD2
DNA: TGTGCCAGCAGCTTAGCGCTCCTAGCGGGGGAAGAGACCCAGTACTTC
CDR3: CASSLALLAGEETQYF

size: once
V: TRBV24-1
J: TRBJ2-2
D: NA
DNA: TGTGCCTCTGCGGGCCTGCTCACCGGGGAGCTGTTTTTT
CDR3: CASAGLLTGELFF

size: once
V: TRBV25-1
J: TRBJ1-1
D: NA
DNA: TGTGCCAGCAGTGAATCGGGTCCCACTGAAGCTTTCTTT
CDR3: CASSESGPTEAFF

size: NA
V: TRBV28
J: TRBJ2-7
D: TRBD2
DNA: TGTGCCGGCAGGACTAGCGGGAGGGTCTACGAGCAGTACTTC
CDR3: CAGRTSGRVYEQYF

size: NA
V: TRBV24-1
J: TRBJ2-1
D: NA
DNA: TGTGCCACCAGTGCTGAATCTAGCTTTGAGCAGTTCTTC
CDR3: CATSAESSFEQFF

size: NA
V: TRBV7-9
J: TRBJ1-2
D: TRBD1
DNA: TGTGCCAGCAGCTCCGGGACAGGGAATAACTATGGCTACACCTTC
CDR3: CASSSGTGNNYGYTF

size: NA
V: TRBV28
J: TRBJ2-1
D: TRBD2
DNA: TGTGCCAGCAGTTCGTTAAATAGCGGGAGGGCTTTCAATGAGCAGTTCTTC
CDR3: CASSSLNSGRAFNEQFF

size: NA
V: TRBV29-1
J: TRBJ2-3
D: NA
DNA: TGCAGCGTCGGGGGTCGGCGGGATACGCAGTATTTT
CDR3: CSVGGRRDTQYF

size: NA
V: TRBV5-6
J: TRBJ1-4
D: NA
DNA: TGTGCCAGCAGCAGGGGCGGTAATGAAAAACTGTTTTTT
CDR3: CASSRGGNEKLFF

size: NA
V: TRBV11-2
J: TRBJ2-2
D: NA
DNA: TGTGCCAGCAGCTTATTACGGGGGAGGAACACCGGGGAGCTGTTTTTT
CDR3: CASSLLRGRNTGELFF

size: NA
V: TRBV3-1/TRBV3-2
J: TRBJ1-1
D: NA
DNA: TGTGCCAGCAGTCTTACGGCGGGGAACACTGAAGCTTTCTTT
CDR3: CASSLTAGNTEAFF

size: NA
V: TRBV7-8
J: TRBJ2-1
D: TRBD2
DNA: TGTGCCAGCAGCTTAGGGGCGGGGGACTCCTACAATGAGCAGTTCTTC
CDR3: CASSLGAGDSYNEQFF

size: NA
V: TRBV19
J: TRBJ1-5
D: TRBD1
DNA: TGTGCCAGTAGTCCACGGACAGGGAGAGCGGGCCAGCCCCAGCATTTT
CDR3: CASSPRTGRAGQPQHF

size: NA
V: TRBV14
J: TRBJ1-6
D: TRBD1
DNA: TGTGCCAGCAGCCAAAGGACAGGCTATAATTCACCCCTCCACTTT
CDR3: CASSQRTGYNSPLHF

size: NA
V: TRBV7-3
J: TRBJ2-7
D: TRBD2
DNA: TGTGCCAGCAGCTTAGCGGGAGCTTCCCACGAGCAGTACTTC
CDR3: CASSLAGASHEQYF

size: NA
V: TRBV27
J: TRBJ2-3
D: TRBD2
DNA: TGTGCCAGCAGTTTACGGCTAGCGGGAAACACAGATACGCAGTATTTT
CDR3: CASSLRLAGNTDTQYF

size: NA
V: TRBV5-1
J: TRBJ1-4
D: NA
DNA: TGCGCCAGCAGCTCGGCGGGGGGCGCAACTAATGAAAAACTGTTTTTT
CDR3: CASSSAGGATNEKLFF

size: once
V: TRBV18
J: TRBJ2-1
D: NA
DNA: TGTGCCAGCTCATCAGACTGGAGCTCCTACAATGAGCAGTTCTTC
CDR3: CASSSDWSSYNEQFF

size: NA
V: TRBV13
J: TRBJ1-2
D: NA
DNA: TGTGCCAGCAGCTTAAGGAGGTTGAACTACACCTTC
CDR3: CASSLRRLNYTF

size: NA
V: TRBV2
J: TRBJ2-2
D: TRBD2
DNA: TGTGCCAGCAGAAACCTAGCGGGAGGTTTCGGGGAGCTGTTTTTT
CDR3: CASRNLAGGFGELFF

size: NA
V: TRBV9
J: TRBJ2-1
D: NA
DNA: TGTGCCAGCAGCGCTCTCGGGAGTCAGCAGTTCTTC
CDR3: CASSALGSQQFF

size: NA
V: TRBV6-2/TRBV6-3
J: TRBJ2-5
D: NA
DNA: TGTGCCAGCAGTTACCCCCCTCGTCGGGGGTTTGAAGAGACCCAGTACTTC
CDR3: CASSYPPRRGFEETQYF

size: NA
V: TRBV24-1
J: TRBJ2-1
D: NA
DNA: TGTGCCACCAGTGACCGGGGACACGGGTTGGATGAGCAGTTCTTC
CDR3: CATSDRGHGLDEQFF

size: NA
V: TRBV5-6
J: TRBJ2-1
D: NA
DNA: TGTGCCAGCAGCCTTGGACCGGGAGTGGAGTTCTTC
CDR3: CASSLGPGVEFF

size: NA
V: TRBV25-1
J: TRBJ1-1
D: NA
DNA: TGTGCCAGCAGTGTTACAGGAAACACTGAAGCTTTCTTT
CDR3: CASSVTGNTEAFF

size: NA
V: TRBV18
J: TRBJ1-1
D: NA
DNA: TGTGCCAGCTCTGCCAGCCCGACAGGACCACCAAAGGGCACTGAAGCTTTCTTT
CDR3: CASSASPTGPPKGTEAFF

size: NA
V: TRBV19
J: TRBJ2-1
D: TRBD2
DNA: TGTGCCAGTAAGGAACTAGCGGGGGGGGACAATGAGCAGTTCTTC
CDR3: CASKELAGGDNEQFF

size: NA
V: TRBV5-5
J: TRBJ1-4
D: NA
DNA: TGTGCCAGCAGCCGGGACTTTGCAACTAATGAAAAACTGTTTTTT
CDR3: CASSRDFATNEKLFF

size: NA
V: TRBV2
J: TRBJ2-2
D: TRBD2
DNA: TGTGCCAGCAGACAAGCGGGGGCGAACACCGGGGAGCTGTTTTTT
CDR3: CASRQAGANTGELFF

size: once
V: TRBV10-3
J: TRBJ2-2
D: TRBD1
DNA: TGTGCCATCAGTGAGACCGGACAGGAGAACACCGGGGAGCTGTTTTTT
CDR3: CAISETGQENTGELFF

size: NA
V: TRBV7-2
J: TRBJ2-5
D: NA
DNA: TGTGCCAGCAGCTTAGATTACAGTCAAGAGACCCAGTACTTC
CDR3: CASSLDYSQETQYF

size: NA
V: TRBV4-1
J: TRBJ1-2
D: TRBD1
DNA: TGCGCCAGCAGCCCTCGGGACAGGGAAGGCTACACCTTC
CDR3: CASSPRDREGYTF

size: few
V: TRBV7-2
J: TRBJ2-2
D: TRBD1
DNA: TGTGCCAGCAGCTTAGCCCGCAGGGGGCAGACCGGGGAGCTGTTTTTT
CDR3: CASSLARRGQTGELFF

size: NA
V: TRBV28
J: TRBJ2-5
D: TRBD2
DNA: TGTGCCAGCAGTCCGGTTAGCGGGGACCAAGAGACCCAGTACTTC
CDR3: CASSPVSGDQETQYF

size: few
V: TRBV6-2/TRBV6-3
J: TRBJ2-7
D: TRBD2
DNA: TGTGCCAGCAGCTCTACGACTAGCGGGAGACACCCCTACGAGCAGTACTTC
CDR3: CASSSTTSGRHPYEQYF

size: NA
V: TRBV24-1
J: TRBJ1-1
D: NA
DNA: TGTGCCACCAGTGAATCCTGGGGCGAAGCTTTCTTT
CDR3: CATSESWGEAFF

size: NA
V: TRBV5-1
J: TRBJ2-3
D: NA
DNA: TGCGCCAGCAGCTCCGGGTCCACAGATACGCAGTATTTT
CDR3: CASSSGSTDTQYF

size: NA
V: TRBV29-1
J: TRBJ2-2
D: TRBD2
DNA: TGCAGCGTTGAAGATCGGGGGGACACCGGGGAGCTGTTTTTT
CDR3: CSVEDRGDTGELFF

size: NA
V: TRBV7-3
J: TRBJ2-3
D: TRBD2
DNA: TGTGCCAGCAGCTTCCCCTTAGCGGGTCTCCCAGATACGCAGTATTTT
CDR3: CASSFPLAGLPDTQYF

size: NA
V: TRBV28
J: TRBJ1-6
D: NA
DNA: TGTGCCAGCACTTCGGGGGGTGGTAATTCACCCCTCCACTTT
CDR3: CASTSGGGNSPLHF

size: NA
V: TRBV5-5
J: TRBJ2-2
D: NA
DNA: TGTGCCAGCAGGCCCAGGGGACCCGGGCGTGCCGGGGAGCTGTTTTTT
CDR3: CASRPRGPGRAGELFF

size: NA
V: TRBV5-6
J: TRBJ2-5
D: NA
DNA: TGTGCCAGCGGATTCGGGGGGCCGGATGAGACCCAGTACTTC
CDR3: CASGFGGPDETQYF

size: NA
V: TRBV6-5
J: TRBJ1-5
D: NA
DNA: TGTGCCAGCAGTTCCGACAGGATTAGCAATCAGCCCCAGCATTTT
CDR3: CASSSDRISNQPQHF

size: once
V: TRBV19
J: TRBJ1-5
D: NA
DNA: TGTGCCAGTAGTATAGTGTTAGCCATCAATCAGCCCCAGCATTTT
CDR3: CASSIVLAINQPQHF

size: many
V: TRBV2
J: TRBJ2-2
D: NA
DNA: TGTGCCAGCAGTGACAAGCGGTCGAACACCGGGGAGCTGTTTTTT
CDR3: CASSDKRSNTGELFF

size: NA
V: TRBV7-9
J: TRBJ1-5
D: TRBD1
DNA: TGTGCCAGCAGCTCGGACAGGGCCCCCCGACCCCAGCATTTT
CDR3: CASSSDRAPRPQHF

size: NA
V: TRBV5-1
J: TRBJ2-1
D: TRBD2
DNA: TGCGCCAGCAGAACTGACCCTACTAGCGGGAGTTTCGTCGAGCAGTTCTTC
CDR3: CASRTDPTSGSFVEQFF

size: NA
V: TRBV7-3
J: TRBJ2-1
D: TRBD2
DNA: TGTGCCAGCAGCTCGAGGACTAGCGGTGAGCAGTTCTTC
CDR3: CASSSRTSGEQFF

size: NA
V: TRBV28
J: TRBJ1-2
D: NA
DNA: TGTGCCAGCACCGGACATGCCCGAATGTCGTATGGCTACACCTTC
CDR3: CASTGHARMSYGYTF

size: NA
V: TRBV4-3
J: TRBJ2-2
D: NA
DNA: TGCGCCAGCAGCCACCGGACGGGGGTTTCATCCGGGGAGCTGTTTTTT
CDR3: CASSHRTGVSSGELFF

size: NA
V: TRBV7-8
J: TRBJ2-1
D: TRBD2
DNA: TGTGCCAGCAGCTCGAAGGGGAGGGTCTACAATGAGCAGTTCTTC
CDR3: CASSSKGRVYNEQFF

size: NA
V: TRBV9
J: TRBJ2-1
D: TRBD1
DNA: TGTGCCAGCAGCGCCTCGACAGGGAAGGGCTACAATGAGCAGTTCTTC
CDR3: CASSASTGKGYNEQFF

size: NA
V: TRBV19
J: TRBJ2-7
D: NA
DNA: TGTGCCAGTAGTAGAGGAGCGCAGACCTACGAGCAGTACTTC
CDR3: CASSRGAQTYEQYF